Listed here is a single T cell receptor beta chain. Its antigen is as yet unknown. Looked up from germline, CDR1 is LGHNA and CDR2 is YSLEER. The CDR3 totals 15 residues. Trimming cost V 0 bases and J 3 bases; bases outside gene matches: 2. This specimen comes from a study of cytomegalovirus exposure and HLA in healthy donors. Findings of the study overall: About 87% or about 30% of the time was how often most TCR beta V segments were productive, according to an earlier analysis. Some TCR beta chains (around 180 of them) were listed as cytomegalovirus-associated.

Primers for the PCR totalled 60 Vbeta and 13 Jbeta. Authors' analysis steps: A later analysis tallied about 80 million unique TCR beta chains, about 11 million of them shared. Generated by immunoSEQ multiplex PCR, the TCRdb table keeps only in-frame clones and is missing some. The V and J calls and clone size were taken over from that table, and D and trimming were inferred from the DNA. Of some 200,000 clones in the sample, approximately 85% were seen once. Input material: PBMCs. The TCR was taken from a girl aged 5 to 17 in good health and CMV-seropositive. V is TRBV4-3 and J is TRBJ2-7; TRBD1 agrees at 10 bases. The CDR3, as DNA: TGCGCCAGCAGCCAAGAGACAGGGGGCTTCTACGAGCAGTACTTC. It yields the protein CASSQETGGFYEQYF.